This is a list of T cell receptor beta chains from one sample in a study of blood T cell repertoires in COVID-19. TCRdb keeps only in-frame clones here, not all; method: immunoSEQ multiplex PCR. The data hold around 200,000 clones, with approximately 91% observed a single time. Material for sequencing was peripheral blood. These receptor sequences come from a man in his late teens or twenties with active or convalescent COVID-19. CDR3s include the opening cysteine and the closing phenylalanine or tryptophan. D genes are given only for firm matches. Size values are once, few and many counts, or a class for expanded clones, and some rows have none.

J gene	D gene	V gene	clone size	CDR3 protein	CDR3 DNA
TRBJ2-7	TRBD1	TRBV2	-	CATRPGQGAHEQYF	TGTGCCACCAGGCCGGGACAGGGGGCCCACGAGCAGTACTTC
TRBJ2-7	TRBD2	TRBV5-1	-	CASSLDTSGRIPYEQYF	TGCGCCAGCAGCTTGGATACTAGCGGGAGGATCCCTTACGAGCAGTACTTC
TRBJ2-6	-	TRBV7-2	few	CASSFEVTGANVLTF	TGTGCCAGCAGCTTTGAGGTCACTGGGGCCAACGTCCTGACTTTC
TRBJ2-7	TRBD2	TRBV2	-	CASSYGTSGSSYEQYF	TGTGCCAGCAGCTATGGGACTAGCGGGAGCTCCTACGAGCAGTACTTC
TRBJ2-3	TRBD2	TRBV18	-	CASSGLAGRLRAQYF	TGTGCCAGCTCCGGACTAGCGGGGCGTTTGAGGGCGCAGTATTTT
TRBJ2-1	-	TRBV19	-	CASSIDLVFGQNEQFF	TGTGCCAGTAGTATAGATCTTGTATTTGGACAAAATGAGCAGTTCTTC
TRBJ1-2	-	TRBV27	-	CASSPLGSGITNYGYTF	TGTGCCAGCAGTCCCCTAGGCTCGGGGATTACCAACTATGGCTACACCTTC
TRBJ1-2	TRBD1	TRBV30	-	CAWSGTGNYGYTF	TGTGCCTGGAGTGGGACAGGGAACTATGGCTACACCTTC
TRBJ2-1	-	TRBV30	-	CAWSVGVSYNEQFF	TGTGCCTGGAGTGTAGGGGTCTCCTACAATGAGCAGTTCTTC
TRBJ1-6	TRBD1	TRBV5-5	-	CASSFGTGGAGPLHF	TGTGCCAGCAGCTTCGGGACAGGGGGCGCGGGACCCCTCCACTTT
TRBJ2-3	-	TRBV6-5	-	CASTGDSTDTQYF	TGTGCCAGCACCGGGGACTCCACAGATACGCAGTATTTT
TRBJ1-4	-	TRBV7-9	-	CASSSGHGGAGEKLFF	TGTGCCAGCAGCTCCGGTCACGGGGGGGCTGGAGAAAAACTGTTTTTT
TRBJ1-5	-	TRBV4-1	-	CASSRGWGNQPQHF	TGCGCCAGCAGCAGGGGGTGGGGCAATCAGCCCCAGCATTTT
TRBJ2-3	TRBD1	TRBV27	-	CASSLVTGAADTQYF	TGTGCCAGCAGTTTGGTGACAGGGGCGGCAGATACGCAGTATTTT
TRBJ1-5	TRBD1	TRBV3-1/TRBV3-2	few	CASSQGTGGGQPQHF	TGTGCCAGCAGCCAGGGGACAGGGGGCGGTCAGCCCCAGCATTTT
TRBJ2-3	TRBD2	TRBV7-2	-	CASRGASGSFFDTQYF	TGTGCCAGCAGAGGGGCTAGCGGGAGTTTTTTTGATACGCAGTATTTT
TRBJ1-6	-	TRBV7-2	-	CASSLAGRSSYNSPLHF	TGTGCCAGCAGCTTAGCGGGGAGGAGCTCCTATAATTCACCCCTCCACTTT
TRBJ1-4	-	TRBV25-1	few	CASSEPAWGRNNEKLFF	TGTGCCAGCAGTGAACCAGCTTGGGGGCGTAATAATGAAAAACTGTTTTTT
TRBJ1-3	-	TRBV6-5	-	CASSLGTGNTIYF	TGTGCCAGCAGTTTAGGGACAGGAAACACCATATATTTT
TRBJ2-7	-	TRBV3-1/TRBV3-2	-	CASSHSGDEQYF	TGTGCCAGCAGCCACTCAGGGGACGAGCAGTACTTC
TRBJ2-1	TRBD2	TRBV18	-	CASSPYSGGASYNEQFF	TGTGCCAGCTCACCATATAGCGGGGGGGCCTCCTACAATGAGCAGTTCTTC
TRBJ1-2	-	TRBV5-6	-	CASSFVSFRGNYGYTF	TGTGCCAGCAGCTTCGTTAGTTTCAGGGGTAACTATGGCTACACCTTC
TRBJ2-3	-	TRBV6-2/TRBV6-3	few	CASSPRDTDTQYF	TGTGCCAGCAGTCCCAGGGACACAGATACGCAGTATTTT
TRBJ1-3	-	TRBV25-1	-	CASSEFAEYTGGNTIYF	TGTGCCAGCAGTGAATTTGCCGAATATACGGGTGGAAACACCATATATTTT
TRBJ2-1	-	TRBV6-6	-	CASTSWTETYNEQFF	TGTGCCAGCACCTCATGGACTGAAACCTACAATGAGCAGTTCTTC
TRBJ2-7	TRBD1	TRBV15	-	CATSRGQGAIYEQYF	TGTGCCACCAGCAGGGGACAGGGAGCGATCTACGAGCAGTACTTC
TRBJ1-1	-	TRBV5-5	-	CASSLVGPNTEAFF	TGTGCCAGCAGCTTGGTGGGCCCCAACACTGAAGCTTTCTTT
TRBJ2-1	-	TRBV7-2	-	CASSRAGSYNEQFF	TGTGCCAGCAGCAGGGCGGGCTCCTACAATGAGCAGTTCTTC
TRBJ1-2	-	TRBV7-5	-	CVRSLEGDRGTSNYGYTF	TGTGTCAGAAGCCTTGAGGGGGACAGGGGGACTTCTAACTATGGCTACACCTTC
TRBJ2-1	-	TRBV4-1	-	CASSLKGGREQFF	TGCGCCAGCAGCCTCAAGGGGGGGAGGGAGCAGTTCTTC
TRBJ2-6	TRBD2	TRBV4-1	-	CASSQDLLAGAWPGANVLTF	TGCGCCAGCAGCCAAGATCTGTTGGCGGGAGCTTGGCCTGGGGCCAACGTCCTGACTTTC
TRBJ2-1	TRBD2	TRBV3-1/TRBV3-2	-	CASSRTSGTFNEQFF	TGTGCCAGCAGCCGAACTAGCGGTACTTTCAATGAGCAGTTCTTC
TRBJ2-1	-	TRBV12-5	few	CASGPPGLSYNEQFF	TGTGCTAGTGGTCCCCCCGGGTTGTCCTACAATGAGCAGTTCTTC
TRBJ2-2	TRBD2	TRBV9	-	CASSASLGTSGRVGTGELFF	TGTGCCAGCAGCGCCTCCCTGGGGACTAGCGGGAGGGTGGGCACCGGGGAGCTGTTTTTT
TRBJ2-7	TRBD1	TRBV6-1	-	CASSEGTGFSYEQYF	TGTGCCAGCAGTGAGGGGACAGGGTTCTCCTACGAGCAGTACTTC
TRBJ1-2	TRBD1	TRBV19	-	CASSPPQIRGRNYGYTF	TGTGCCAGTAGTCCCCCGCAAATCAGGGGGCGTAACTATGGCTACACCTTC
TRBJ2-2	TRBD1	TRBV5-1	-	CASSPNPGQGTGELFF	TGCGCCAGCAGCCCGAATCCGGGACAGGGAACCGGGGAGCTGTTTTTT
TRBJ2-7	TRBD1	TRBV27	-	CASRRTGADEQYF	TGTGCCAGCAGAAGAACAGGGGCAGACGAGCAGTACTTC
TRBJ1-2	-	TRBV18	-	CASSSGLGNYGYTF	TGTGCCAGCTCGTCCGGACTAGGGAACTATGGCTACACCTTC
TRBJ2-7	-	TRBV19	-	CASSNPGDEQYF	TGTGCCAGTAGTAACCCAGGGGACGAGCAGTACTTC